These T cell receptor beta chains were read from a single sample in a study of identifying expanded T cells in peripheral blood. Assay: immunoSEQ multiplex PCR; the TCRdb copy retains only in-frame clones and omits some. The repertoire has about 78,000 clones, about 83% of them found once; the top ten carry around 19%. Sequencing used blood. These receptors all come from a person between 18 and 70 years old in good health. The CDR3 runs from the conserved cysteine through the conserved F or W. The D gene is left open where the match is weak. Only part of the rows carry a size: once, few, many, or a class if the clone is expanded.

>-|-|TRBV11-2|TRBJ2-7
CASSLVASLSYEQYF
TGTGCCAGCAGCTTAGTGGCTAGCCTTTCCTACGAGCAGTACTTC
>-|TRBD1|TRBV5-4|TRBJ2-7
CASSLSDRYEQYF
TGTGCCAGCAGCTTGTCGGACAGGTACGAGCAGTACTTC
>-|-|TRBV6-5|TRBJ2-2
CASSSLERNTGELFF
TGTGCCAGCAGTTCTCTCGAGAGGAACACCGGGGAGCTGTTTTTT
>-|-|TRBV4-1|TRBJ2-1
CASSQNSVQSSYNEQFF
TGCGCCAGCAGCCAAAATTCCGTTCAGAGCTCCTACAATGAGCAGTTCTTC
>-|TRBD1|TRBV27|TRBJ2-2
CASSTYRGNTGELFF
TGTGCCAGCAGTACTTACAGGGGGAACACCGGGGAGCTGTTTTTT
>-|-|TRBV5-1|TRBJ2-5
CASSYGRGHRETQYF
TGCGCCAGCAGCTACGGGAGGGGGCACCGAGAGACCCAGTACTTC
>-|-|TRBV29-1|TRBJ2-2
CSVGGSGAYTGELFF
TGCAGCGTGGGTGGTAGCGGAGCTTACACCGGGGAGCTGTTTTTT
>once|-|TRBV18|TRBJ2-7
CASSPGSYEQYF
TGTGCCAGCTCACCAGGATCCTACGAGCAGTACTTC
>-|-|TRBV28|TRBJ2-7
CASSHLGGEQYF
TGTGCCAGCAGTCACCTCGGGGGCGAGCAGTACTTC
>-|TRBD2|TRBV7-7|TRBJ2-2
CASSLAGSTGELFF
TGTGCTAGCAGCTTAGCGGGGAGCACCGGGGAGCTGTTTTTT
>-|TRBD2|TRBV28|TRBJ2-5
CASGSLADQETQYF
TGTGCCAGCGGGTCCCTAGCGGATCAAGAGACCCAGTACTTC
>-|-|TRBV6-8|TRBJ1-3
CASSRDSIRSGNTIYF
TGTGCCAGCAGCCGAGACAGCATTCGCTCTGGAAACACCATATATTTT
>-|-|TRBV4-1|TRBJ2-1
CASSQTGFVGYNEQFF
TGCGCCAGCAGCCAAACAGGGTTCGTTGGTTACAATGAGCAGTTCTTC
>-|-|TRBV18|TRBJ2-7
CASSPDSDEQYF
TGTGCCAGCTCACCGGACAGTGACGAGCAGTACTTC
>-|-|TRBV7-2|TRBJ2-7
CASRFAGTDYEQYF
TGTGCCAGCCGTTTTGCCGGGACCGACTACGAGCAGTACTTC
>-|-|TRBV18|TRBJ1-1
CASSPGTGNTEAFF
TGTGCCAGCTCGCCCGGGACGGGGAACACTGAAGCTTTCTTT
>few|-|TRBV6-1|TRBJ1-4
CASNRQNSNEKLFF
TGTGCCAGCAACCGACAGAACTCCAATGAAAAACTGTTTTTT
>-|TRBD2|TRBV28|TRBJ2-7
CASSLSLAGLLGIEYF
TGTGCCAGCAGTTTATCACTAGCGGGACTGCTTGGGATAGAGTACTTC
>-|TRBD2|TRBV10-3|TRBJ2-7
CAISDRASGPSSYEQYF
TGTGCCATCAGTGACCGCGCTAGCGGGCCCAGCTCCTACGAGCAGTACTTC
>-|TRBD2|TRBV4-3|TRBJ2-1
CASSSGTSGSPPFF
TGCGCCAGCAGCTCCGGGACTAGCGGGAGTCCCCCGTTCTTC
>-|TRBD2|TRBV6-5|TRBJ2-1
CASSTIAGNKNEQFF
TGTGCCAGCAGTACCATAGCGGGAAACAAGAATGAGCAGTTCTTC
>-|TRBD2|TRBV6-1|TRBJ2-2
CASSESGDPGTGELFF
TGTGCCAGCAGTGAAAGCGGGGATCCAGGCACCGGGGAGCTGTTTTTT
>-|-|TRBV11-3|TRBJ2-3
CASSHYQCTQYF
TGTGCCAGCTCCCACTATCAGTGTACGCAGTATTTT
>-|TRBD1|TRBV9|TRBJ2-5
CASSHSQQGVQETQYF
TGTGCCAGCAGCCACTCGCAGCAGGGGGTTCAAGAGACCCAGTACTTC
>-|TRBD2|TRBV9|TRBJ2-7
CASSVGGTIYEQYF
TGTGCCAGCAGCGTAGGAGGGACTATCTACGAGCAGTACTTC
>-|-|TRBV7-9|TRBJ2-1
CASSLDSYNEQFF
TGTGCCAGCAGCTTAGATTCCTACAATGAGCAGTTCTTC
>-|-|TRBV6-6|TRBJ2-1
CASSPRGAYNEQFF
TGTGCCAGCAGCCCCAGGGGGGCCTACAATGAGCAGTTCTTC
>-|-|TRBV28|TRBJ1-5
CASRGTFNQPQHF
TGTGCCAGCCGAGGGACCTTCAATCAGCCCCAGCATTTT
>-|-|TRBV9|TRBJ2-3
CASSVGRGGDTQYF
TGTGCCAGCAGCGTAGGGAGGGGAGGAGATACGCAGTATTTT
>-|TRBD1|TRBV9|TRBJ1-5
CASSPGPTQGVESPQHF
TGTGCCAGCAGCCCCGGGCCAACGCAGGGGGTTGAATCGCCCCAGCATTTT
>-|-|TRBV7-9|TRBJ1-1
CASSFMSGAEAFF
TGTGCCAGCAGCTTCATGTCGGGGGCTGAAGCTTTCTTT
>-|TRBD1|TRBV4-3|TRBJ2-7
CASSQATGASYEQYF
TGCGCCAGCAGCCAAGCTACAGGGGCGTCCTACGAGCAGTACTTC
>-|-|TRBV7-9|TRBJ2-1
CASSFHNEQFF
TGTGCCAGCAGCTTTCACAATGAGCAGTTCTTC
>-|-|TRBV11-1|TRBJ2-7
CASSQAQASSYEQYF
TGTGCCAGCAGCCAAGCGCAGGCGTCCTCCTACGAGCAGTACTTC
>once|TRBD2|TRBV27|TRBJ2-7
CASSLLAGVSGEQYF
TGTGCCAGCAGTTTACTAGCGGGAGTGTCGGGGGAGCAGTACTTC
>-|TRBD2|TRBV28|TRBJ2-7
CASSFTSAGEQYF
TGTGCCAGCAGTTTTACTAGCGCGGGCGAGCAGTACTTC
>-|-|TRBV19|TRBJ2-3
CASSNTADTQYF
TGTGCCAGTAGTAATACCGCAGATACGCAGTATTTT
>-|-|TRBV19|TRBJ1-3
CASRTSGNTIYF
TGTGCCAGTAGAACCTCTGGAAACACCATATATTTT
>-|-|TRBV7-9|TRBJ2-1
CASSSPRDYPGDEQFF
TGTGCCAGCAGCTCACCACGGGACTACCCAGGGGATGAGCAGTTCTTC
>-|TRBD2|TRBV5-1|TRBJ2-7
CASTLAGVHEQYF
TGCGCCAGTACTCTAGCGGGAGTCCACGAGCAGTACTTC